Listed below are T cell receptor beta chains from one sample, sequenced in a study of T cell responses to AZD1222 COVID-19 vaccine. Sequenced by immunoSEQ multiplex PCR; TCRdb stores in-frame clones only, minus some. The sample comprises 130,000 or so clones, 85% to 95% of which are singletons, and 5% to 7% rests with the top ten. This specimen was peripheral blood, taken on day 0 of AZD1222 vaccination. The receptors derive from an adult in good health. Each CDR3 is given with its conserved first and last residue. Clone size is given for some rows only: seen once, a few or many times, or a class if the clone is expanded.

CDR3	V	J	size
CASTPRDSNTQYF	TRBV7-9	TRBJ2-3	-
CASSSRDGQFHQPQHF	TRBV28	TRBJ1-5	-
CASSFNEYEQYF	TRBV12-3/TRBV12-4	TRBJ2-7	-
CASGHGTTNSPLHF	TRBV5-1	TRBJ1-6	-
CASSTDTEAFF	TRBV6-5	TRBJ1-1	-
CASSGRRNTEAFF	TRBV12-3/TRBV12-4	TRBJ1-1	-
CASGLAGSTDTQYF	TRBV5-1	TRBJ2-3	-
CATSREVGREQYF	TRBV15	TRBJ2-7	-
CASSEHNEQFF	TRBV2	TRBJ2-1	-
CASSSAGTGYNEQFF	TRBV5-6	TRBJ2-1	-
CASSAETAYEQYF	TRBV7-2	TRBJ2-7	-
CASSLSGTGGHEQYF	TRBV7-2	TRBJ2-7	-
CASRPWGAGANVLTF	TRBV5-4	TRBJ2-6	-
CASSSSRGGHGYTF	TRBV6-5	TRBJ1-2	-
CASSAISNEQFF	TRBV7-9	TRBJ2-1	-
CATTGGYGELFF	TRBV6-5	TRBJ2-2	-
CASSQLAGGNTIYF	TRBV3-1/TRBV3-2	TRBJ1-3	-
CASSGQSTDTQYF	TRBV9	TRBJ2-3	once
CASSQEVAFGDTQYF	TRBV4-3	TRBJ2-3	-
CSVDGYTF	TRBV29-1	TRBJ1-2	once
CASSYSPDLGSYGYTF	TRBV6-5	TRBJ1-2	-
CASSYSDTYGYTF	TRBV6-5	TRBJ1-2	-
CAWSVSRTGPTGELFF	TRBV30	TRBJ2-2	-
CASSPTSGGDNTGELFF	TRBV9	TRBJ2-2	-
CASSLRGWETQYF	TRBV5-6	TRBJ2-5	-
CASSDTWDYEQYF	TRBV25-1	TRBJ2-7	-
CASTGQWGEKLFF	TRBV12-3/TRBV12-4	TRBJ1-4	-
CASGQNLAEYNEQFF	TRBV19	TRBJ2-1	-
CASSRDSEAFF	TRBV6-5	TRBJ1-1	-
CATCGGSNSPLHF	TRBV28	TRBJ1-6	-
CASSYGETQYF	TRBV6-6	TRBJ2-5	-
CASSLTGPGNTIYF	TRBV5-6	TRBJ1-3	-
CASSHGTSGRRGEQFF	TRBV7-9	TRBJ2-1	-
CASSGRDLYGYTF	TRBV3-1/TRBV3-2	TRBJ1-2	once
CASSIVTGSSYNSPLHF	TRBV19	TRBJ1-6	-
CASSLGGREQFF	TRBV5-1	TRBJ2-1	-
CAWSPQNNEQFF	TRBV30	TRBJ2-1	-
CASSTQRGRGELFF	TRBV19	TRBJ2-2	-
CASSQDRGQLFLHF	TRBV4-2	TRBJ1-6	-
CASSPQGYEQYF	TRBV9	TRBJ2-7	-
CASSARGEKLFF	TRBV3-1/TRBV3-2	TRBJ1-4	-
CASSQENAGQAYNEQFF	TRBV4-2	TRBJ2-1	-
CASSLDGRSGNEQFF	TRBV7-3	TRBJ2-1	-
CASSRQGTGNTIYF	TRBV5-4	TRBJ1-3	-
CASSILQPTHPYGYTF	TRBV19	TRBJ1-2	-
CASSVTGQGASGNTIYF	TRBV9	TRBJ1-3	-
CASSLVGQGSGYTF	TRBV7-9	TRBJ1-2	-
CATSDARLAIF	TRBV24-1	TRBJ2-1	-
CAWSRQNSGNTIYF	TRBV30	TRBJ1-3	-
CASSPRTGANTEAFF	TRBV27	TRBJ1-1	once
CASSFHYQDYSSYNEQFF	TRBV27	TRBJ2-1	-
CASSLKGQGAGELFF	TRBV7-3	TRBJ2-2	-
CSAREGPIPFF	TRBV20-1	TRBJ1-1	-
CAWGLGSGNTIYF	TRBV30	TRBJ1-3	few